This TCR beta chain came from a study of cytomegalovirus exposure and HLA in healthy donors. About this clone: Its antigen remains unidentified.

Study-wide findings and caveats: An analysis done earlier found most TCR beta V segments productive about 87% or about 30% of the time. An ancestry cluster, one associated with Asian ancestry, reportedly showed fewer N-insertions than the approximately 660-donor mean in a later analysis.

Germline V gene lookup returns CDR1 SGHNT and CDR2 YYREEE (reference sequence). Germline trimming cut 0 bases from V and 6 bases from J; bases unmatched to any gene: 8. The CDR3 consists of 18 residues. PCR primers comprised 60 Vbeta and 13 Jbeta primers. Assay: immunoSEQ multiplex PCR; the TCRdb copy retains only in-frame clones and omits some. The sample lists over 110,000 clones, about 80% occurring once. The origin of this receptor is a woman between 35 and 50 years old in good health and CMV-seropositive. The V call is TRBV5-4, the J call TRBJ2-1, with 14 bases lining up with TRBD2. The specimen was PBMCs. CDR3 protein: CASSLGGTSGSMSNEQFF. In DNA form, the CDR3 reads TGTGCCAGCAGCTTGGGGGGGACTAGCGGGAGTATGTCCAATGAGCAGTTCTTC.